Listed below are T cell receptor beta chains from one sample, sequenced in a study of response to subunit inactivated influenza vaccine. A single record per CDR3 protein comes from TCRdb applying MiXCR to the RT-PCR reads. The table lists a few hundred thousand distinct CDR3 sequences, 14% of them singletons, with over 8.5% in the top ten. The sample was PBMCs from blood, taken 12 days after vaccination. The receptors derive from a middle-aged man who received an inactivated influenza vaccine. The CDR3 runs from the conserved cysteine through the conserved F or W. A D gene is named only where the DNA matches it firmly. Size is stated for part of the rows, as once, few or many counts, or as a class when the clone is expanded.

d_gene | j_gene | v_gene | abundance | len | CDR3nt | CDR3aa
NA | TRBJ2-3 | TRBV6-2/TRBV6-3 | few | 16 | TGTGCCAGCAGTTACTATCAAGGACTGGGAACAGATACGCAGTATTTT | CASSYYQGLGTDTQYF
NA | TRBJ1-5 | TRBV4-2 | few | 14 | TGTGCCAGCAGCCAGACTGTAAGTAATCAGCCCCAGCATTTT | CASSQTVSNQPQHF
TRBD2 | TRBJ2-3 | TRBV28 | few | 19 | TGTGCCAGCAGCTTAGGACTAGCGGGGGCCTCGGGGTGGACAGATACGCAGTATTTT | CASSLGLAGASGWTDTQYF
TRBD1 | TRBJ1-4 | TRBV6-5 | NA | 15 | TGTGCCAGCAGTTACTCGACAGGGGCTAATGAAAAACTGTTTTTT | CASSYSTGANEKLFF
NA | TRBJ2-7 | TRBV7-2 | NA | 14 | TGTGCCAGCAGCTTTGAAGCAGGGCTAAGCGAGCAGTACTTC | CASSFEAGLSEQYF
TRBD1 | TRBJ2-3 | TRBV20-1 | NA | 13 | TGCAGTGCTAGTACAGGGGTGACAGATACGCAGTATTTT | CSASTGVTDTQYF
TRBD1 | TRBJ1-3 | TRBV29-1 | few | 12 | TGCAGCGTGACAGGGACTGGAAACACCATATATTTT | CSVTGTGNTIYF
TRBD1 | TRBJ1-2 | TRBV5-8 | many | 14 | TGTGCCAGCAGCTTGGTGGACAGGGGATATGGCTACACCTTC | CASSLVDRGYGYTF
TRBD2 | TRBJ2-3 | TRBV20-1 | NA | 15 | TGCAGTGCTGAGCGGGAGAGGGGTAGCACAGATACGCAGTATTTT | CSAERERGSTDTQYF
NA | TRBJ1-1 | TRBV2 | few | 13 | TGTGCCAGCAACCCCCCCCGGGGGACTGAAGCTTTCTTT | CASNPPRGTEAFF
NA | TRBJ1-4 | TRBV20-1 | few | 15 | TGCAGTGCTAGAGCCCGGTGGCAGGGTTTCGAAAAACTGTTTTTT | CSARARWQGFEKLFF
TRBD2 | TRBJ2-7 | TRBV7-9 | few | 15 | TGTGCCAGCAGCTTAGTTGGGGACTACGGCTACGAGCAGTACTTC | CASSLVGDYGYEQYF
NA | TRBJ2-1 | TRBV5-1 | few | 15 | TGCGCCAGCAGCTTGGGGCTTCCACTGTACAATGAGCAGTTCTTC | CASSLGLPLYNEQFF
NA | TRBJ2-1 | TRBV4-3 | NA | 15 | TGCGCCAGCAGCCAAGTTGACAGCTCCTACAATGAGCAGTTCTTC | CASSQVDSSYNEQFF
TRBD2 | TRBJ2-3 | TRBV5-1 | NA | 18 | TGCGCCAGCAGACCTATCCTCTTGCGGGAGGACATCACAGATACGCAGTATTTT | CASRPILLREDITDTQYF
NA | TRBJ2-5 | TRBV3-1 | few | 15 | TGTGCCAGCAGTCGTGCTACTGGGGGGAAAGAGACCCAGTACTTC | CASSRATGGKETQYF
TRBD1 | TRBJ2-7 | TRBV11-2 | few | 17 | TGTGCCAGCAGCTTAGATCGGGGCAGGGGGCCACAGTACGAGCAGTACTTC | CASSLDRGRGPQYEQYF
NA | TRBJ2-7 | TRBV6-2/TRBV6-3 | few | 14 | TGTGCCAGCAGTGGGGGGCCCTTCCCCTACGAGCAGTACTTC | CASSGGPFPYEQYF
NA | TRBJ1-6 | TRBV6-1 | few | 15 | TGTGCCAGCAGGGAGGCGGGACGCTATAATTCACCCCTCCACTTT | CASREAGRYNSPLHF
NA | TRBJ2-7 | TRBV10-3 | many | 9 | TGTGCCATCCGGGGCGAGCAGTACTTC | CAIRGEQYF
NA | TRBJ1-6 | TRBV4-1 | few | 16 | TGCGCCAGCAGCCAGCCTGGAAAGGGCCATAATTCACCCCTCCACTTT | CASSQPGKGHNSPLHF
NA | TRBJ2-3 | TRBV5-1 | few | 15 | TGCGCCAGCAGCTTGATGGGGGCTAGCACAGATACGCAGTATTTT | CASSLMGASTDTQYF